The rows below give T cell receptor beta chains drawn from one sample of a study of neoadjuvant anti-PD-1 for oral cavity cancer. Generated by immunoSEQ multiplex PCR, the TCRdb table keeps only in-frame clones and is missing some. The sample has 15,000 to 20,000 clones; about 67% are singletons. This specimen consisted of PBMCs, obtained before nivolumab (anti-PD-1) treatment. These receptors all stem from a person between 35 and 79 years old with oral cavity squamous cell carcinoma. Both conserved end residues are part of each CDR3. Fields, in order: D gene, J gene, V gene, clone size, CDR3 protein, CDR3 DNA. The D gene is left open where the match is weak. Not all rows give a size; the values are once, few, many and, for expanded clones, a class.

-	TRBJ2-2	TRBV30	-	CAWRGLDTGELFF	TGTGCCTGGAGGGGGCTGGACACCGGGGAGCTGTTTTTT
TRBD2	TRBJ2-7	TRBV6-1	-	CASSEGGLAGYEQYF	TGTGCCAGCAGTGAGGGAGGACTAGCGGGATACGAGCAGTACTTC
-	TRBJ2-3	TRBV5-1	once	CASSFGHTGTDTQYF	TGCGCCAGCAGCTTTGGACATACAGGCACAGATACGCAGTATTTT
-	TRBJ2-7	TRBV5-1	-	CASSLELGEQYF	TGCGCCAGCAGCCTCGAACTCGGCGAGCAGTACTTC
TRBD2	TRBJ2-1	TRBV7-9	-	CASSSLAGGGNEQFF	TGTGCCAGCAGCTCCCTAGCGGGAGGAGGCAATGAGCAGTTCTTC
TRBD2	TRBJ2-5	TRBV5-1	-	CASSLTKGLEETQYF	TGCGCCAGCAGCTTGACGAAGGGACTAGAAGAGACCCAGTACTTC
TRBD2	TRBJ2-3	TRBV27	few	CASSLPPGGTDTQYF	TGTGCCAGCAGTTTACCGCCCGGGGGGACAGATACGCAGTATTTT
-	TRBJ1-2	TRBV7-3	-	CASSLNPQGFGYTF	TGTGCCAGCAGCCTTAATCCACAGGGTTTCGGCTACACCTTC
TRBD1	TRBJ1-3	TRBV5-6	-	CASSGDSSGNTIYF	TGTGCCAGCAGCGGGGACAGCTCTGGAAACACCATATATTTT
TRBD2	TRBJ2-1	TRBV7-9	-	CASSPGLAVNEQFF	TGTGCCAGCAGCCCGGGACTAGCGGTTAATGAGCAGTTCTTC
-	TRBJ2-7	TRBV29-1	-	CSATEGGSYGQYF	TGCAGCGCAACTGAGGGAGGATCCTACGGGCAGTACTTC
-	TRBJ2-1	TRBV4-1	once	CASSQIGQKYNEQFF	TGCGCCAGCAGCCAAATCGGACAGAAATACAATGAGCAGTTCTTC
-	TRBJ1-1	TRBV27	-	CASSLVASTSEAFF	TGTGCCAGCAGTTTAGTCGCCAGTACTTCTGAAGCTTTCTTT
TRBD1	TRBJ1-5	TRBV30	-	CAWSRTGGNQPQHF	TGTGCCTGGAGTCGGACAGGAGGCAATCAGCCCCAGCATTTT
-	TRBJ2-7	TRBV10-3	-	CAIKGAGDPYEQYF	TGTGCCATCAAGGGAGCAGGGGATCCCTACGAGCAGTACTTC
-	TRBJ1-3	TRBV29-1	once	CSVGAGQNTIYF	TGCAGCGTTGGGGCAGGGCAAAACACCATATATTTT
TRBD2	TRBJ2-1	TRBV5-1	-	CASSPGAGLINEQFF	TGCGCCAGCAGCCCCGGGGCGGGACTAATCAATGAGCAGTTCTTC
-	TRBJ1-3	TRBV30	-	CAWTGSSGNTIYF	TGTGCCTGGACAGGGAGCTCTGGAAACACCATATATTTT
TRBD2	TRBJ2-7	TRBV27	-	CASSLGRTSGYEQYF	TGTGCCAGCAGTTTAGGACGGACTAGCGGTTACGAGCAGTACTTC
-	TRBJ2-1	TRBV7-8	once	CASSLGGGGEQFF	TGTGCCAGCAGCTTGGGAGGCGGCGGTGAGCAGTTCTTC
TRBD1	TRBJ2-7	TRBV6-1	-	CASSAGTGPYEQYF	TGTGCCAGCAGCGCCGGGACAGGACCCTACGAGCAGTACTTC
-	TRBJ1-3	TRBV7-3	-	CASSLTPGAGNTIYF	TGTGCCAGCAGCTTAACCCCCGGGGCTGGAAACACCATATATTTT
-	TRBJ2-5	TRBV5-8	-	CASSLLGVGTQYF	TGTGCCAGCAGCTTGCTGGGCGTCGGGACCCAGTACTTC